This paragraph reports one TCR beta chain. In the same sample, other DNA sequences code for this CDR3. Clones were read by immunoSEQ multiplex PCR, and TCRdb kept only the in-frame ones, dropping some. The repertoire holds around 300,000 clones, with 80% to 90% as singletons. The treatment was: 19 received Ad26.COV2.S at low or high dose, single or two shots; about five received placebo; per-sample allocation not given. After the first vaccine or placebo injection, samples were drawn on day 63. The data originate from a study of Ad26.COV2.S vaccination and SARS-CoV-2 variants. The CDR3 sequence is 11 residues long. With 2 bases removed from V and 6 bases from J, the gap between germline ends came to 4 bases. Germline-derived CDR1 and CDR2 are MDHEN and SYDVKM.

The receptor's source is a person between 18 and 59 years old who received the Ad26.COV2.S COVID-19 vaccine or a placebo. The sample here was peripheral blood, taken in a trial of Ad26.COV2.S vaccine versus placebo. The rearrangement links TRBV28 to TRBJ1-1; D is unresolved. CDR3 in amino acids: CASSLGPEAFF. DNA of the CDR3: TGTGCCAGCAGTTTAGGGCCTGAAGCTTTCTTT.